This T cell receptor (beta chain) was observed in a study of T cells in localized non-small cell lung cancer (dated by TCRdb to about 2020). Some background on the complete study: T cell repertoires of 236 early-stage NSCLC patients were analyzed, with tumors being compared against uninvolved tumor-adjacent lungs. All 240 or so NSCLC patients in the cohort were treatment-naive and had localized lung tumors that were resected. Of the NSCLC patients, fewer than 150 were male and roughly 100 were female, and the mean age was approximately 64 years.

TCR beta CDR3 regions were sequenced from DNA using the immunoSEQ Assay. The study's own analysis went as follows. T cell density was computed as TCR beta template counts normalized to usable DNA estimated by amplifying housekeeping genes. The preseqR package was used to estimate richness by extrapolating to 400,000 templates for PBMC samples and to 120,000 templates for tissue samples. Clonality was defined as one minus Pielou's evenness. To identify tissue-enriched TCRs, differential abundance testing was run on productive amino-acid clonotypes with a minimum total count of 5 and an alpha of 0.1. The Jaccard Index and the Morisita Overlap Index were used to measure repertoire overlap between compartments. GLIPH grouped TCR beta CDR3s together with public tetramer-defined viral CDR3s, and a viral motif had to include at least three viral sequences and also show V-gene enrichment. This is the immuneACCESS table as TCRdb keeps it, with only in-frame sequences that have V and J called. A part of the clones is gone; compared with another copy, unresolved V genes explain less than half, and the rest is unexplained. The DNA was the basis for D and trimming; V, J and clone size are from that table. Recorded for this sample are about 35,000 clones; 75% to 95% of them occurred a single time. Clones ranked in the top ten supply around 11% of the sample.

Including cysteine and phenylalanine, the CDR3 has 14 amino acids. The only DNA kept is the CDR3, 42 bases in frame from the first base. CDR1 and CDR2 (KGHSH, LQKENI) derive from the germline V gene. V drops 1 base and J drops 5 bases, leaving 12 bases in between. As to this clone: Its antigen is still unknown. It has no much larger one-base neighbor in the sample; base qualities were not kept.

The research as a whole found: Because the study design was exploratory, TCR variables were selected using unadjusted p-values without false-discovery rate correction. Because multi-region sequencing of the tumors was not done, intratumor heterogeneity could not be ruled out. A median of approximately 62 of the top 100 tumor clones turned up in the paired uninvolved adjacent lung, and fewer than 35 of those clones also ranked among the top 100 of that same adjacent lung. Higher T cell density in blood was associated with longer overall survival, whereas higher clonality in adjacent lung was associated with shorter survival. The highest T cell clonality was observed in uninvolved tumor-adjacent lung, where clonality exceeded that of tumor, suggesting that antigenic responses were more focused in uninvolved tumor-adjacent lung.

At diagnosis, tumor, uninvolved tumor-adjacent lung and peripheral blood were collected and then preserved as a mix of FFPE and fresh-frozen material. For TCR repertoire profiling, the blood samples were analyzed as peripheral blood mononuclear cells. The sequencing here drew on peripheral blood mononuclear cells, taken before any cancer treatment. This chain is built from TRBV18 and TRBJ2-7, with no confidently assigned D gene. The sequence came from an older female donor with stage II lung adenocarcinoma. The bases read TGTGCCAGCTCACCACGTGCTAGTAACGACGAGCAGTACTTC. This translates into CASSPRASNDEQYF.